This T cell receptor beta chain originates from a study of identical twins. This clonotype was picked up one time. Its target is unknown. Study conclusions and caveats: Partly confounded zero-insertion analyses could result from invariant MAIT and iNKT cells. Cross-sectional statistics, not tracking of the same donors, supported the conclusions.

This CDR3 is built from 15 residues. Germline values: CDR1 KGHDR, CDR2 SFDVKD. V gave up 8 bases and J gave up 6 bases; unmatched junction bases: 10. Template switching supplied a universal primer site; unique molecular identifiers were carried on the cDNA. TCRdb fed the 5' RACE reads into MiXCR, producing one record per CDR3 protein. The sample records about 720,000 distinct CDR3 sequences, about 20% being singletons. This same sample was also part of a study on T cells expressing NK-cell markers. That report notes: It is unclear if expanded NKG2C-expressing clones target HCMV antigens.

The TCR sequence derives from a young woman in good health. Sequenced: PBMCs. The chain recombines TRBV24-1 with TRBJ2-2; 8 bases align to TRBD1. CDR3 in amino acids: CATTAPGQESGELFF. DNA for the CDR3: TGTGCCACCACGGCTCCGGGACAGGAATCCGGGGAGCTGTTTTTT.